This T cell receptor (beta chain) was sequenced during a study of tumor-infiltrating lymphocytes in localized non-small cell lung cancer. In the study overall: Patients included smokers and never-smokers with various histologies, some sampled after neoadjuvant chemotherapy. Each patient gave resected tumor and non-adjacent uninvolved lung tissue. Overall study findings and caveats: Higher tumor T cell infiltration than in uninvolved lung was supported by TCRbeta sequencing.

The CDR3 is 16 amino acids. V was clipped by 4 bases and J by 0 bases, with 14 bases between them. Germline V gene lookup returns CDR1 LGHNA and CDR2 YSLEER. In this sample, this clone turned up once. The antigen remains undetermined. Sequencing was performed with immunoSEQ multiplex PCR; in TCRdb, only in-frame clones are kept and a portion is missing. This sample has fewer than 20,000 clones, with roughly three quarters found just once. The V gene is TRBV4-3, the J gene TRBJ2-3, with a tentative D call TRBD2 (6 bases). What was sequenced was lung tumor tissue. This clonotype originated in a human donor with non-small cell lung cancer. CDR3 region: CASSPRGSGSTDTQYF. The CDR3 bases are TGCGCCAGCAGCCCCCGTGGTAGCGGTAGCACAGATACGCAGTATTTT.